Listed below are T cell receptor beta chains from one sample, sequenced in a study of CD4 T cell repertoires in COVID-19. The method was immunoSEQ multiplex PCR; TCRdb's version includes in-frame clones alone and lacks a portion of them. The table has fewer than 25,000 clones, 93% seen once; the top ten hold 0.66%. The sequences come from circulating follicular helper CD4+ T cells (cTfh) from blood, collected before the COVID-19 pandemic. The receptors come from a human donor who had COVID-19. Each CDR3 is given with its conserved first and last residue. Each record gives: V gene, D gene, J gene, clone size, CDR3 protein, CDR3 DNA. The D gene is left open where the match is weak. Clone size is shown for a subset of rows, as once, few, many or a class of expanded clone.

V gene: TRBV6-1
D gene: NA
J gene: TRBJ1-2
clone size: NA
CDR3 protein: CASSDRQTYGYTF
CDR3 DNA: TGTGCCAGCAGTGATCGACAGACGTATGGCTACACCTTC

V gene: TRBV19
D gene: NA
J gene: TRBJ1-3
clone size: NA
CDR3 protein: CASSISQNSGNTIYF
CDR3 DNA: TGTGCCAGTAGTATATCGCAGAACTCTGGAAACACCATATATTTT

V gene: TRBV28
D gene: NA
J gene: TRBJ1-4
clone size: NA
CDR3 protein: CASSLYPFNQINEKLFF
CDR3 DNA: TGTGCCAGCAGTTTATACCCCTTCAATCAGATTAATGAAAAACTGTTTTTT

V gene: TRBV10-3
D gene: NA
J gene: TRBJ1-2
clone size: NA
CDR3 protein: CALTSNYGYTF
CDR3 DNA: TGTGCCCTTACAAGTAACTATGGCTACACCTTC

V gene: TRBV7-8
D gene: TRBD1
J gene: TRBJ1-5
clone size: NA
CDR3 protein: CASSFQAGTGGNQPQHF
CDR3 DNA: TGTGCCAGCAGCTTTCAAGCCGGGACAGGGGGCAATCAGCCCCAGCATTTT

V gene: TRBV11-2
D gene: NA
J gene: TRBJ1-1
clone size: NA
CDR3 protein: CASSLYLTGTSVAEAFF
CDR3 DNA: TGTGCCAGCAGCTTATATTTAACAGGGACGAGCGTCGCTGAAGCTTTCTTT

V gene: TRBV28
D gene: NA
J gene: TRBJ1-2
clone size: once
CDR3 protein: CASSLAGATYGYTF
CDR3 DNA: TGTGCCAGCAGTTTAGCGGGGGCAACGTATGGCTACACCTTC

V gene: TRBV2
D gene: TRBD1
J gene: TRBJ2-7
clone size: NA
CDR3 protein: CASSGDQGAYEQYF
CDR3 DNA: TGTGCCAGCAGTGGGGATCAGGGGGCATACGAGCAGTACTTC

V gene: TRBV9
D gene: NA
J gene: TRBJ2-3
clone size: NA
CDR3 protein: CASSAGGTWAGDTQYF
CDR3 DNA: TGTGCCAGCAGCGCGGGCGGGACCTGGGCCGGAGATACGCAGTATTTT

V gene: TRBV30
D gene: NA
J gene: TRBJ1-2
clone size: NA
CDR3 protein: CAWSRANYGYTF
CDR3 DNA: TGTGCCTGGAGCAGGGCAAACTATGGCTACACCTTC

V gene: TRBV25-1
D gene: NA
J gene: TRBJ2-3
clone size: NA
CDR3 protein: CASIKGLHTSTDTQYF
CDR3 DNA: TGTGCCAGCATCAAAGGACTTCACACGAGCACAGATACGCAGTATTTT

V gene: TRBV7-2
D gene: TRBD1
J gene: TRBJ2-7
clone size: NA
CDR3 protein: CASTLDRGREQYF
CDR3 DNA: TGTGCCAGCACCCTGGACAGGGGGCGCGAGCAGTACTTC

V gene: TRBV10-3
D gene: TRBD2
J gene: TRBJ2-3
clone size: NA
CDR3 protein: CAISESGTSGGAADTQYF
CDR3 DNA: TGTGCCATCAGTGAGTCTGGGACTAGCGGGGGGGCCGCAGATACGCAGTATTTT

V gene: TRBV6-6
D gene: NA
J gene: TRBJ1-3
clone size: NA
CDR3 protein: CASSYVANSGNTIYF
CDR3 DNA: TGTGCCAGCAGTTACGTAGCTAACTCTGGAAACACCATATATTTT

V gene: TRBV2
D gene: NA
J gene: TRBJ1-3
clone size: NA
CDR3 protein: CASSQVHSSGNTIYF
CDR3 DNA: TGTGCCAGCAGTCAGGTCCATAGCTCTGGAAACACCATATATTTT

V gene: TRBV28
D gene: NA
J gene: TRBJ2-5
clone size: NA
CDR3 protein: CASAGRDNHQETQYF
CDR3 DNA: TGTGCCAGCGCAGGCCGGGACAACCACCAAGAGACCCAGTACTTC

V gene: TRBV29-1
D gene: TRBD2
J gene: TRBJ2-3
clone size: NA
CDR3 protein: CSVDGLAGTDTQYF
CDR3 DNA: TGCAGCGTTGATGGACTAGCGGGAACAGATACGCAATATTTT

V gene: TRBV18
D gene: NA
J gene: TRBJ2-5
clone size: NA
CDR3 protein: CASSRVREETQYF
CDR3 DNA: TGTGCCAGCTCCCGGGTAAGGGAGGAGACCCAGTACTTC

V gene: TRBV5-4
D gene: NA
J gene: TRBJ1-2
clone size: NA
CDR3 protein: CASSLNEGVDYGYTF
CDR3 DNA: TGTGCCAGCAGCCTAAATGAGGGGGTTGACTATGGCTACACCTTC

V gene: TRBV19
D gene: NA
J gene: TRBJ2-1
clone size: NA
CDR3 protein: CASKKAGLSSHEQFF
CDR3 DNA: TGTGCCAGTAAAAAGGCAGGACTCTCCTCGCATGAGCAGTTCTTC

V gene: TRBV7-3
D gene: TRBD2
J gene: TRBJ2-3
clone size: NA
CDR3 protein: CASSSGLDTDTQYF
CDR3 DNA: TGTGCCAGCAGCTCCGGACTAGACACAGATACGCAGTATTTT

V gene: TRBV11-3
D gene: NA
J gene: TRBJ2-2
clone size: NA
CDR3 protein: CASSLYGGATGTGELFF
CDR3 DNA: TGTGCCAGCAGCTTATATGGCGGGGCGACGGGGACCGGGGAGCTGTTTTTT

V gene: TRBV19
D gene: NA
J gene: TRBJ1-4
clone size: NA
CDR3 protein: CASKGLNEKLFF
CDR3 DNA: TGTGCCAGTAAAGGACTGAATGAAAAACTGTTTTTT

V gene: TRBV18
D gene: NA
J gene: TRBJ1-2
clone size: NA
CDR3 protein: CASSPPSVNYGYTF
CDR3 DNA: TGTGCCAGCTCACCACCATCCGTTAACTATGGCTACACCTTC

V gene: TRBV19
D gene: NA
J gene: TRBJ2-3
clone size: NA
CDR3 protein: CASRPKGGGSTDTQYF
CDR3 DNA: TGTGCCAGTAGACCAAAAGGTGGCGGGAGCACAGATACGCAGTATTTT

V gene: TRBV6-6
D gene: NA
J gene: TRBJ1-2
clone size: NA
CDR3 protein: CASSSIDRPNDGYTF
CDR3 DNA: TGTGCCAGCAGTTCCATCGACAGACCGAATGATGGCTACACCTTC

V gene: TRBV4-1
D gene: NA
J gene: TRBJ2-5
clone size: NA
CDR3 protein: CASSHGFTRGETQYF
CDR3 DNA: TGCGCCAGCAGCCACGGTTTTACCCGCGGGGAGACCCAGTACTTC

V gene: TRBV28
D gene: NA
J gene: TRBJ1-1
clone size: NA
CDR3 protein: CVLNTNTEAFF
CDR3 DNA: TGCGTACTCAATACGAACACTGAAGCTTTCTTT

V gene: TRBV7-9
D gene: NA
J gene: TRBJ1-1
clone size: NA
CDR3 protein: CASSLASGRVNTEAFF
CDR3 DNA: TGTGCCAGCAGCTTAGCGTCGGGAAGGGTAAACACTGAAGCTTTCTTT

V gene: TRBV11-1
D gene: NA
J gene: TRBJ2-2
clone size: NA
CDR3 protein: CASSLKLQGSGELFF
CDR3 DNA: TGTGCCAGCAGCCTGAAGTTACAGGGCTCCGGGGAGCTGTTTTTT

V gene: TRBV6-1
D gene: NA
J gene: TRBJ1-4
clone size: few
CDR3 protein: CASSPRNPTNEKLFF
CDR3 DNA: TGTGCCAGCAGTCCCAGGAATCCAACTAATGAAAAACTGTTTTTT

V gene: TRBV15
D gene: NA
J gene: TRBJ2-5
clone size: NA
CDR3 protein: CAAGQRVETQYF
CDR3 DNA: TGTGCCGCAGGGCAAAGGGTCGAGACCCAGTACTTC

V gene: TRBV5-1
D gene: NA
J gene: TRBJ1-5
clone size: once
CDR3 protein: CASSLNGAGGQPQHF
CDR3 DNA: TGCGCCAGCAGCTTGAATGGTGCAGGAGGTCAGCCCCAGCATTTT

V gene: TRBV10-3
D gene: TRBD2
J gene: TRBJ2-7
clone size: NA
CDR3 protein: CAISESLSGSLHEQYF
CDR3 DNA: TGTGCCATCAGTGAGTCTCTCAGCGGGAGTCTACACGAGCAGTACTTC

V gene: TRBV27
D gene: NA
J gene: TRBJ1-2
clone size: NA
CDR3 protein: CASSPTANYGYTF
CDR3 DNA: TGTGCCAGCAGTCCTACAGCTAACTATGGCTACACCTTC

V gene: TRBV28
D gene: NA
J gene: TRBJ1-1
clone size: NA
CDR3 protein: CASSLQAMNTEAFF
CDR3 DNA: TGTGCCAGCAGTTTACAGGCGATGAACACTGAAGCTTTCTTT